Described below is a single T cell receptor beta chain sequence and its context. What it binds is unknown. The TCR cDNA carried a universal primer site and UMIs from 5'RACE template switching. In TCRdb, the 5' RACE reads were re-called with MiXCR into one record per CDR3 protein. Of more than 300,000 distinct CDR3 sequences in the sample, about 10% were seen once. The sample belongs to a study of T cells after yellow fever vaccination. Study details: Low-cell-number fractions were prepared with SMART-Seq v4 Ultra Low Input. Study results and limitations: Subsequent booster samples again held most clones from primary vaccination (96% CD4, about 90% CD8).

This CDR3 spans 15 amino acids. In germline, CDR1 is MNHEY, CDR2 SMNVEV (reference sequence). Between the trimmed V and J ends, which lost 4 bases and 8 bases, there was a span of 18 bases. The chain couples TRBV27 to TRBJ2-1; either TRBD1 or TRBD2 may supply D (7 bases each). The material sequenced was CD4+ T cells sorted from PBMCs, taken 45 days after the yellow fever booster vaccination. This clonotype was obtained from a man younger than 30 who received the YFV17D yellow fever vaccine. The CDR3 reads CASSSRGGGRYEQFF. CDR3 bases: TGTGCCAGCAGTTCCCGGGGAGGGGGCCGTTATGAGCAGTTCTTC.